The following is a TCR beta chain sequence with its context. What it binds is unknown. The record originates from a study of blood T cells in healthy people across ages. Then a second PCR, running roughly 7 to 12 cycles, was carried out with a sample-barcoded 5' primer and a J-beta primer mix. One entry per CDR3 protein results from TCRdb running MiXCR on the 5' RACE reads. Among about 640,000 distinct CDR3 sequences listed, 40% to 50% were seen once. Overall study findings and caveats: Age showed a roughly linear inverse relationship with TCR beta diversity per million T cells.

V lost 3 bases, J lost 4 bases, and 19 bases lay in between. The germline V gene has CDR1 SGHTA and CDR2 FQGTGA. There are 16 residues in the CDR3. The chain recombines TRBV7-3 with TRBJ2-7, with D unclear. The receptor comes from an elderly man in good health. Input material: blood. CDR3 nucleotides: TGTGCCAGCAGCTTGACGGAAGCCGATCCAGGATACGAGCAGTACTTC. Translation: CASSLTEADPGYEQYF.